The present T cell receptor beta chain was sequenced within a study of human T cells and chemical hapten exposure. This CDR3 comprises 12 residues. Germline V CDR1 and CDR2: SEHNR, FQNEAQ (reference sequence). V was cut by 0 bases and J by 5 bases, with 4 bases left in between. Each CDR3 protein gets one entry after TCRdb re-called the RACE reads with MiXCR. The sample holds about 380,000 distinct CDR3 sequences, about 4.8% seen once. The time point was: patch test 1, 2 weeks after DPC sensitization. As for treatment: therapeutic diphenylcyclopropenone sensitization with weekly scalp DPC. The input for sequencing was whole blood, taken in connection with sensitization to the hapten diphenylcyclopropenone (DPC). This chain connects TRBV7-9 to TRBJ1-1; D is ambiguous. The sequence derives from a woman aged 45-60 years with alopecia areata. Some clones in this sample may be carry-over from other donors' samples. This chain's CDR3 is CASSLAETEAFF. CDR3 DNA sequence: TGTGCCAGCAGCTTAGCGGAGACTGAAGCTTTCTTT.